The 19 T cell receptor beta chains in this list originate from one sample, sequenced in a study of blood T cell repertoires in COVID-19. The protocol was immunoSEQ multiplex PCR, while the TCRdb copy is restricted to in-frame clones and leaves out a portion. The repertoire consists of fewer than 500,000 clones, with around 86% occurring once and the leading ten covering around 1.4%. The source material was peripheral blood. Receptor source: a woman in her 30s with active or convalescent COVID-19.

This sequence joins TRBV2 and TRBJ2-5; 11 bases are a match to TRBD1. The trim removed 2 bases at V and 3 bases at J, leaving 5 bases unmatched. The CDR3 is made up of 16 amino acids. The germline CDR1 and CDR2 sequences are SNHLY and FYNNEI. The CDR3 here is CASSERTGGGKETQYF. The DNA for the CDR3 is TGTGCCAGCAGTGAAAGGACAGGGGGCGGGAAAGAGACCCAGTACTTC.

J is TRBJ1-1 and V is TRBV12-3 or TRBV12-4; TRBD1 is a possible D gene (6 bases). V was cut by 4 bases and J by 1 base, with 7 bases left in between. CDR3 length: 13 residues. CDR3 nucleotide sequence: TGTGCCAGCAGTTGGACAGCGAACACTGAAGCTTTCTTT. Its protein product is CASSWTANTEAFF.

This chain's CDR3 is CASSENRGRPQHF. The CDR3 nucleotides read TGTGCCAGCAGTGAAAACAGGGGTCGTCCCCAGCATTTT. The gene calls are TRBV6-4 and TRBJ1-5; TRBD1 matches 7 bases. The CDR3 loop spans 13 amino acids. Germline CDR1 and CDR2: MRHNA and SNTAGT. The junction had 6 bases not matched to a gene; V was cut back by 3 bases and J by 10 bases.

This clone appeared once. The gene calls are TRBV9 and TRBJ2-3; no reliable D call. CDR3 length: 17 amino acids. Trimming removed 0 bases from V and 0 bases from J, with 14 bases in between. Looked up from germline, CDR1 is SGDLS and CDR2 is YYNGEE. This chain's CDR3 is CASSVDEAVPSTDTQYF. Written as DNA, the CDR3 is TGTGCCAGCAGCGTAGATGAGGCAGTACCTAGCACAGATACGCAGTATTTT.

CDR3 DNA: TGCGCCAGCAGCTTGGAATCGGTAAACACTGAAGCTTTCTTT. Protein: CASSLESVNTEAFF. The J gene is TRBJ1-1, the V gene TRBV5-1; D remains unclear. The CDR3 has 14 residues. CDR1 is SGHRS, CDR2 YFSETQ, per germline. The V end was cut by 0 bases, the J end by 2 bases, with 8 bases between. Full variable domain (rest looked up from reference TRBV5-1 and TRBJ1-1): KAGVTQTPRYLIKTRGQQVTLSCSPISGHRSVSWYQQTPGQGLQFLFEYFSETQRNKGNFPGRFSGRQFSNSRSEMNVSTLELGDSALYLCASSLESVNTEAFFGQGTRLTVV.

The J gene is TRBJ2-7, the V gene TRBV19; 9 nucleotides agree with TRBD1. Germline-derived CDR1 and CDR2 are LNHDA and SQIVND (reference sequence). With V trimmed by 5 bases and J by 6 bases, 5 bases remained unmatched. This CDR3 is 13 amino acids long. CDR3 sequence (DNA): TGTGCCAGTAGTGAACAGGGGGCGTCCGAGCAGTACTTC. Translated: CASSEQGASEQYF.

The chain joins TRBV11-3 to TRBJ1-1; D is unclear. V was trimmed by 1 base and J by 4 bases, leaving 13 bases between them. The CDR3 is 15 residues long. The V gene's germline CDR1 is SGHNT and CDR2 YENEEA. The CDR3 loop reads CASSLGGFSGTEAFF. The DNA of the CDR3 is TGTGCCAGCAGCTTAGGCGGATTTAGCGGCACTGAAGCTTTCTTT.

The rearrangement joins TRBV27 to TRBJ2-7; 8 bases fit TRBD1. CDR3 length equals 17 residues. Trimming at V came to 3 bases and at J to 5 bases, leaving 15 bases not matched to a gene. The germline V gene encodes CDR1 MNHEY and CDR2 SMNVEV (reference sequence). CDR3 protein: CASSLGQGAGGVHEQYF. The CDR3, as DNA: TGTGCCAGCAGTTTGGGGCAGGGGGCAGGGGGAGTCCACGAGCAGTACTTC.

The genes are TRBV9 and TRBJ1-4; 11 positions match TRBD1. Germline V gives CDR1 SGDLS, CDR2 YYNGEE. There are 15 residues in the CDR3. J was trimmed by 8 bases and V by 0 bases; bases with no gene match: 3. CDR3 loop: CASSVGTGGVEKLFF. In DNA form, the CDR3 reads TGTGCCAGCAGCGTAGGGACAGGGGGCGTCGAAAAACTGTTTTTT.

V and J are TRBV29-1 and TRBJ1-1, with D maybe TRBD1 (5 bases). This CDR3 region has 13 residues. CDR1 is SQVTM and CDR2 is ANQGSEA in the germline V gene. Trimming cost V 3 bases and J 4 bases, with 12 bases left between them. CDR3 sequence (DNA): TGCAGCGTTGACTTAGGGGTTGGCACTGAAGCTTTCTTT. It translates to CSVDLGVGTEAFF.

The chain employs TRBV3-1 (or the pseudogene TRBV3-2) and TRBJ2-2, with D possibly matching TRBD2 (6 bases). Germline-derived CDR1 and CDR2 are LGHDT and YNNKEL (reference sequence). The CDR3 is 16 amino acids. V gave up 4 bases and J gave up 1 base, with 13 bases separating them. The CDR3 coding sequence is TGTGCCAGCAGCCCAACAGGAGGGTGGAACACCGGGGAGCTGTTTTTT. Its protein product is CASSPTGGWNTGELFF.

This clone was counted a few times. The V and J genes are TRBV11-2 and TRBJ1-1; D ambiguous. The CDR3 totals 13 residues. CDR1 SGHAT and CDR2 FQNNGV come from the germline V gene. Trimming shortened V by 9 bases and J by 1 base, and 12 bases separated the two germline ends. CDR3 DNA: TGTGCCAGTGAATCCACAAAGAACACTGAAGCTTTCTTT. Its translation is CASESTKNTEAFF.

This sequence joins TRBV5-6 and TRBJ1-5; D uncertain. Germline V gene lookup returns CDR1 SGHDT and CDR2 YYEEEE. This CDR3 region has 13 residues. Trimming took 3 bases from V and 6 from J, leaving 10 bases between them. The chain's CDR3 is CASSSGRSQPQHF. CDR3 sequence (DNA): TGTGCCAGCAGCTCTGGAAGGAGTCAGCCCCAGCATTTT.

The chain links TRBV7-7 to TRBJ2-7; 8 bases map to TRBD1. The CDR3 sequence is 14 residues long. J lost 1 base, V lost 4 bases, and 3 bases had no gene match. The germline gives CDR1 SSHAT, CDR2 FNYEAQ (reference sequence). CDR3 protein: CASSSGTGSYEQYF. DNA for the CDR3: TGTGCCAGCAGCTCCGGGACAGGATCCTACGAGCAGTACTTC.

This clone was seen more than once but under ten times. The chain joins TRBV21-1 to TRBJ2-7; TRBD2, the D gene given by the table, was not confirmed from the DNA. TRBV21-1 is termed a pseudogene. The CDR3 is 14 residues long. CDR3 coding DNA: TGTGCCAGCGCGGGGACTAGCGGGTGGTACGAGCAGTACTTC. This sequence encodes CASAGTSGWYEQYF.

The chain combines TRBV5-1 with TRBJ1-5, with D unclear. Per germline, CDR1 SGHRS and CDR2 YFSETQ. The CDR3 length is 13 residues. V gave up 7 bases and J gave up 5 bases, with 13 bases separating them. For the CDR3, the DNA is TGCGCCAGCGCCTTGGGTCCGGATCAGCCCCAGCATTTT. It translates to CASALGPDQPQHF.

The rearrangement uses TRBV11-2 and TRBJ1-2; D is unclear. Germline loops: CDR1 SGHAT, CDR2 FQNNGV. V lost 5 bases, J lost 0 bases, and 16 bases lay in between. This CDR3 contains 16 residues. This CDR3 is CASSGLTRGTNYGYTF. The CDR3 nucleotides read TGTGCCAGCAGCGGCCTAACAAGAGGGACTAACTATGGCTACACCTTC.

This chain uses TRBV23-1 with TRBJ1-5; D remains ambiguous. TRBV23-1 is an open reading frame whose function is uncertain. V gave up 6 bases and J gave up 7 bases, with 13 bases separating them. CDR3 length: 13 amino acids. CDR3 protein: CASSEGGCQPQHF. In DNA, the CDR3 is TGCGCCAGCAGCGAAGGAGGATGCCAGCCCCAGCATTTT.

The J gene is TRBJ1-4, the V gene TRBV29-1; no firm D call. The CDR3 length is 15 residues. V lost 2 bases, J lost 8 bases, and 18 bases lay in between. From germline, CDR1 is SQVTM and CDR2 ANQGSEA. In DNA form, the CDR3 reads TGCAGCGTTGAAAGTATGAGTCCCCGCCGGGAAAAACTGTTTTTT. It codes for CSVESMSPRREKLFF. Supplemented by reference TRBV29-1 and TRBJ1-4, the full variable domain reads SAVISQKPSRDICQRGTSLTIQCQVDSQVTMMFWYRQQPGQSLTLIATANQGSEATYESGFVIDKFPISRPNLTFSTLTVSNMSPEDSSIYLCSVESMSPRREKLFFGSGTQLSVL.